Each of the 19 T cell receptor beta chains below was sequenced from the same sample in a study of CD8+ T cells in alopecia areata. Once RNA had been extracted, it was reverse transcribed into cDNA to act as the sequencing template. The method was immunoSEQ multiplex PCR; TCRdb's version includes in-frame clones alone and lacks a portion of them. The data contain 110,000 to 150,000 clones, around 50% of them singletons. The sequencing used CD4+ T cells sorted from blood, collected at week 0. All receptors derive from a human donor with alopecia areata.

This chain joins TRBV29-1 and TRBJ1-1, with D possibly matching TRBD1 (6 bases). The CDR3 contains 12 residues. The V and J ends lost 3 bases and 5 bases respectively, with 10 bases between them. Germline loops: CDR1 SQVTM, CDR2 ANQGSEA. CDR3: CSVDGGLTEAFF. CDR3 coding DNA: TGCAGCGTTGATGGGGGGCTAACTGAAGCTTTCTTT.

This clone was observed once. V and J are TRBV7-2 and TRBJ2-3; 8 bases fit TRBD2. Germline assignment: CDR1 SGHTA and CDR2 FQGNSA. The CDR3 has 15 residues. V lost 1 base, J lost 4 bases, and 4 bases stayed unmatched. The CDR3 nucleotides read TGTGCCAGCAGCTTAGGACTAGCGAGCGCAGATACGCAGTATTTT. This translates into CASSLGLASADTQYF.

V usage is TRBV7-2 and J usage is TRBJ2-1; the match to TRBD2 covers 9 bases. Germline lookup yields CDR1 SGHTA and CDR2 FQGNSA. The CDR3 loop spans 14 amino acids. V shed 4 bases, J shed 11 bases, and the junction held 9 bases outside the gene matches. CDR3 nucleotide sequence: TGTGCCAGCAGCTCGACCCCCGGACTAGCGAAGCAGTTCTTC. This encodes CASSSTPGLAKQFF.

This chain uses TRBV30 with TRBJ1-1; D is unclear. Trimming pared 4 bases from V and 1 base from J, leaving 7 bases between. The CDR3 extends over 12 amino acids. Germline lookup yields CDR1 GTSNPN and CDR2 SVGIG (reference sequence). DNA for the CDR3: TGTGCCTGGAACCCAAAGAACACTGAAGCTTTCTTT. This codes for CAWNPKNTEAFF. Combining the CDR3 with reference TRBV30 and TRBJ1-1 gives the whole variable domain SQTIHQWPATLVQPVGSPLSLECTVEGTSNPNLYWYRQAAGRGLQLLFYSVGIGQISSEVPQNLSASRPQDRQFILSSKKLLLSDSGFYLCAWNPKNTEAFFGQGTRLTVV.

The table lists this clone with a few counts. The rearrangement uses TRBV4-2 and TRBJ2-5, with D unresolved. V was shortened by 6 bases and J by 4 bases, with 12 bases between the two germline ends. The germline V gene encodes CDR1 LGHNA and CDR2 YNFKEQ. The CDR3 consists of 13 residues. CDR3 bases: TGTGCCAGCAGTCCCTTTGAACGAGAGACCCAGTACTTC. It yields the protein CASSPFERETQYF.

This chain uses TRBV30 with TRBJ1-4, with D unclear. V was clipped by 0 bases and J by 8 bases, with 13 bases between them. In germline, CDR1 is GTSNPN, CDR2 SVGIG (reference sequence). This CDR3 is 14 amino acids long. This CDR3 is CAWSVSSTAEKLFF. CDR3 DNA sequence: TGTGCCTGGAGTGTATCGAGCACGGCGGAAAAACTGTTTTTT.

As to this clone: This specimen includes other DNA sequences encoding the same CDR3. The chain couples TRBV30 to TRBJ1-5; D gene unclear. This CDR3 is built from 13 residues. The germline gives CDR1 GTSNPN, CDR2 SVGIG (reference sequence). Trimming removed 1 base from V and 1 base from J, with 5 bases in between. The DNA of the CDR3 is TGTGCCTGGAGTGCCTCGAGCAATCAGCCCCAGCATTTT. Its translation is CAWSASSNQPQHF. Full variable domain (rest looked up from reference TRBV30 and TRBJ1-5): SQTIHQWPATLVQPVGSPLSLECTVEGTSNPNLYWYRQAAGRGLQLLFYSVGIGQISSEVPQNLSASRPQDRQFILSSKKLLLSDSGFYLCAWSASSNQPQHFGDGTRLSIL.

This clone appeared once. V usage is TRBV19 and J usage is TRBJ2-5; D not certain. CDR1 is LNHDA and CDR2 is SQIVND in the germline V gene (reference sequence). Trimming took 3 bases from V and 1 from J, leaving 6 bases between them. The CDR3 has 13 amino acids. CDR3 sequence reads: CASSILLQETQYF. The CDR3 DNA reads TGTGCCAGTAGTATTCTTCTCCAAGAGACCCAGTACTTC.

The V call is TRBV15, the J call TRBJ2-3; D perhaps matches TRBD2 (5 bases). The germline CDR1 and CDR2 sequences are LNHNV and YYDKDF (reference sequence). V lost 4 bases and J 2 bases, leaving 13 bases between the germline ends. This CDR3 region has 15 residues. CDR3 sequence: CATSTDHGITDTQYF. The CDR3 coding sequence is TGTGCCACCAGCACAGATCACGGGATCACAGATACGCAGTATTTT.

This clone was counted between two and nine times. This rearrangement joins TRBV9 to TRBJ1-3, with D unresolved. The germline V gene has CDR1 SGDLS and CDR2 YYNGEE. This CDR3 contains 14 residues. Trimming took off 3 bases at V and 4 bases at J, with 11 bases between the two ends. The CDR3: CASSAQYAGNTIYF. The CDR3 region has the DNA TGTGCCAGCAGCGCCCAGTACGCCGGAAACACCATATATTTT. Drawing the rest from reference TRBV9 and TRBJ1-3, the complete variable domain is DSGVTQTPKHLITATGQRVTLRCSPRSGDLSVYWYQQSLDQGLQFLIQYYNGEERAKGNILERFSAQQFPDLHSELNLSSLELGDSALYFCASSAQYAGNTIYFGEGSWLTVV.

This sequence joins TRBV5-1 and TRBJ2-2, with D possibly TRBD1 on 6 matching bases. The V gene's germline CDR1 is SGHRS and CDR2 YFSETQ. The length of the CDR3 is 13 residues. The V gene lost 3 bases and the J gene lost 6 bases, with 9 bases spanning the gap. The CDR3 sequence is CASSYGQPGELFF. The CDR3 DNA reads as TGCGCCAGCAGCTATGGACAGCCCGGGGAGCTGTTTTTT.

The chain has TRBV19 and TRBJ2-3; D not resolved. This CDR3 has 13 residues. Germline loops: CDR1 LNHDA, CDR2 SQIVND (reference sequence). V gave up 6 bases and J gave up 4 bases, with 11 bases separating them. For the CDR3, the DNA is TGTGCCAGTAGCCCGAGACGGGCAGATACGCAGTATTTT. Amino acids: CASSPRRADTQYF. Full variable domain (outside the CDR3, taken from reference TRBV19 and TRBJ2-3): DGGITQSPKYLFRKEGQNVTLSCEQNLNHDAMYWYRQDPGQGLRLIYYSQIVNDFQKGDIAEGYSVSREKKESFPLTVTSAQKNPTAFYLCASSPRRADTQYFGPGTRLTVL.

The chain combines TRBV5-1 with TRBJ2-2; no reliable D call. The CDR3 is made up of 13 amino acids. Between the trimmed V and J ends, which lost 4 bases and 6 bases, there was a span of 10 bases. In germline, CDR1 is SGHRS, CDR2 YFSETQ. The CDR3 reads CASSKTFSGELFF. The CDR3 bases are TGCGCCAGCAGCAAGACCTTTTCCGGGGAGCTGTTTTTT.

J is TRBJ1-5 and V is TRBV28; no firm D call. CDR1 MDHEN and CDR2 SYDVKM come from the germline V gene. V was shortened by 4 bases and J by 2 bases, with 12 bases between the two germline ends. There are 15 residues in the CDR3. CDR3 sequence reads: CASSSGSVGNQPQHF. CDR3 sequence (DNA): TGTGCCAGCAGTTCGGGATCAGTGGGCAATCAGCCCCAGCATTTT.

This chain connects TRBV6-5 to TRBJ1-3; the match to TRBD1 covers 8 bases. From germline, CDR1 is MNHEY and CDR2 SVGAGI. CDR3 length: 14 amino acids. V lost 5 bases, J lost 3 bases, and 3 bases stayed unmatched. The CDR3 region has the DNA TGTGCCAGCAGTCGACAGGGGAATGGAAACACCATATATTTT. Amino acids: CASSRQGNGNTIYF.

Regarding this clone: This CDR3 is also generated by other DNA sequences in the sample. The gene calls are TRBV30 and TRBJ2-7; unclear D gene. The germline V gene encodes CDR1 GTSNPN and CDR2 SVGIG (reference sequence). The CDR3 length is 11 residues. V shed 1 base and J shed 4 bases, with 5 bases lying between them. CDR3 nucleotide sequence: TGTGCCTGGAGTGGAAATTACGAGCAGTACTTC. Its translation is CAWSGNYEQYF.

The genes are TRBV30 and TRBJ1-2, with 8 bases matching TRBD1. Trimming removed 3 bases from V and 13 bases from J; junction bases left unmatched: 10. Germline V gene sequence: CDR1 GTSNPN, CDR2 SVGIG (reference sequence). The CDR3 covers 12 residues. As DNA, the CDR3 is TGTGCCTGGAGGAGGGACAGGTCCAAGGCCACCTTC. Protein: CAWRRDRSKATF.

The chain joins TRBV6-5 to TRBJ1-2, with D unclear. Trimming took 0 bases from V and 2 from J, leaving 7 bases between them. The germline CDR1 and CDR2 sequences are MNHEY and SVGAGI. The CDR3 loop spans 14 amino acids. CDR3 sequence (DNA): TGTGCCAGCAGTTACTCGACGGAAAACTATGGCTACACCTTC. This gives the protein CASSYSTENYGYTF.

The CDR3 DNA reads TGTGCCATCAGCAGCGGGGGTGCGAACACCGGGGAGCTGTTTTTT. It yields the protein CAISSGGANTGELFF. The gene calls are TRBV10-3 and TRBJ2-2; TRBD2 matches at 8 bases. Trimming took 6 bases from V and 0 from J; bases not matched to a gene: 3. CDR1 ENHRY and CDR2 SYGVKD come from the germline V gene. The CDR3 runs 15 residues.